Sequencing of this T cell receptor (beta chain) was carried out in a study of vaccination effects on CD4 cells after COVID-19 (dated by TCRdb to between 2021 and 2022). About the study as a whole: Participants received two doses of either the BNT162b2 or the mRNA-1273 mRNA SARS-CoV-2 vaccine. In both COVID-19 convalescent patients and infection-naive vaccine recipients, the study compared SARS-CoV-2 spike-specific CD4+ TCR repertoires from before mRNA vaccination with those from after it. A total of some eleven COVID-19 convalescent patients and a handful of SARS-CoV-2-naive healthy vaccine recipients were included in the full study. Cultures from other donors in the study were sequenced using the Oncomine TCR Beta short-read assay on an Illumina iSeq 100. General findings and caveats noted by the study authors: Clones induced by infection and clones induced by vaccination both contracted markedly at late timepoints after vaccination, which fits with T cell responses waning over time. The study was limited by a small number of convalescent patients, and early post-infection timepoints were lacking. In healthy vaccine recipients, vaccine-induced clones were almost all SARS-CoV-2 mono-reactive, with only 1 of 255 cross-reactive with common cold coronaviruses.

Counted from cysteine to phenylalanine, this CDR3 has 15 amino acids. This entry keeps only the CDR3 DNA: 45 bases, framed from base 1. CDR1 and CDR2 are drawn from the germline V gene (reference sequence): SGHNT, YYREEE. V lost 3 bases and J lost 5 bases; the stretch between them is 17 bases long. In the ViraFEST assay, PBMC were stimulated with viral peptide pools, and TCR sequencing was then used to find antigen-specific CD4+ T cell clonotypes based on their expansion. After more than nine days of culture, CD4+ T cells were isolated with the EasySep CD4+ T cell isolation kit. Healthy vaccine recipients had no prior SARS-CoV-2 infection, confirmed by negative nucleocapsid antibodies before and after vaccination. Each well held around 1.9 million PBMC cultured in IMDM containing roughly 4.9% human AB serum, about 10 IU/ml IL-2 and gentamicin, along with approximately 10 ug/ml peptides. On days 3 and 7, half of the culture medium was replaced with fresh IL-2-containing medium. Unless otherwise noted, each peptide stimulation condition was cultured in triplicate wells. PBMC were separated from whole blood using Ficoll-Paque Plus gradient centrifugation and were then either cryopreserved at -140C or used fresh. The overlapping peptide pools covered the spike proteins of SARS-CoV-2 and of the common cold coronaviruses HCoV-NL63, HCoV-OC43 and HCoV-229E. Genomic DNA was extracted from cultured CD4+ T cells with the QIAamp micro DNA kit.

A remark on this clone: Its recognized antigen is unknown. No much larger clone exists at a distance of one base, and base qualities are not known.

The library was prepared using the immunoSEQ multiplex PCR assay. TCR beta CDR3 sequencing was performed on DNA from the cultured, isolated CD4+ T cells. In the source study's methods: Non-productive TCR sequences were discarded, and reads were trimmed to the CDR3 region, with only CDR3s of 7 or more amino acids retained. Antigen-specific clonotypes were identified with the MANAFEST web app by comparing expansion in peptide wells against reference cultures. To count as positive, a clone had to show expansion at FDR<0.05 compared with the reference and with all other wells, an odds ratio above 5, and a frequency above 0.1% in two replicate wells. A clonotype was called cross-reactive if it was significantly expanded both in SARS-CoV-2 spike wells and in at least one common cold coronavirus spike condition. CDR3 similarity was assessed by Levenshtein distance using the stringdist R package, and unrooted trees were constructed with ape in R 3.6.1. TCRdb mirrors the immuneACCESS table, restricted to in-frame sequences. Some clones are absent from its copies; in checked studies, under half trace to an unresolved V gene, and the reason for the others is unknown. V, J and clone size are taken as reported in that table, and D and trimming were inferred from the DNA itself. This sample gives around 41,000 clones in total; around three quarters of them show up just once. About a tenth of the sample is taken by the ten largest.

The sample consisted of CD4+ T cells from PBMCs cultured with SARS-CoV-2 spike peptides, taken before COVID-19 vaccination. Explained via the paper, the cell subset or site label denotes: SARS-CoV-2 spike overlapping peptide pool stimulation. The receptor was derived from a human donor who received a COVID-19 vaccine. Rearrangement joined TRBV5-4 to TRBJ2-5; the D gene may be TRBD1 or TRBD2, since each aligns over 5 bases. Here is the DNA: TGTGCCAGCAGCTCGAGGGGCTCGGGGTCCGAGACCCAGTACTTC. Its protein product is CASSSRGSGSETQYF.